Described below is a single T cell receptor beta chain sequence and its context. CDR1 DFQATT and CDR2 SNEGSKA come from the germline V gene (reference sequence). V gave up 3 bases and J gave up 5 bases; unmatched junction bases: 9. The CDR3 runs 15 residues. The record originates from a study of blood T cell repertoires in COVID-19. Some clones are missing from TCRdb's copy, which holds only in-frame ones; the method was immunoSEQ multiplex PCR. This sample carries some 250,000 clones, around 83% of them seen once, and the ten largest clones take approximately 9.4%. The chain links TRBV20-1 to TRBJ2-4, with 8 bases matching TRBD1. The sample comprised peripheral blood. The TCR was taken from a woman aged 80 or over with acute or convalescent COVID-19. CDR3 nucleotides: TGCAGTGCTAGTAGATCAGGGGGCAACCAAAACATTCAGTACTTC. This sequence encodes CSASRSGGNQNIQYF.